This T cell receptor (beta chain) was identified in a study of T cell repertoires in cytomegalovirus infection. In the study overall: As its CMV epitopes, the study selected recently identified HLA-C-restricted and well-studied HLA-B-restricted targets. Public TCR beta signatures provided an indication of both CMV infection and a matching HLA type. Whole-study results and caveats: CMV-specific HLA-C-restricted TCR beta clonotypes dominated the ex vivo response. Carriers of CMV plus the relevant HLA were identified by cumulative public TCR beta family frequency.

There are 13 residues in the CDR3. Trimming removed 7 bases from V and 0 bases from J, with 9 bases in between. Germline lookup yields CDR1 MNHEY and CDR2 SVGEGT. TCRdb redid the calling of the reads with MiXCR, one entry per CDR3 protein. In the table there are about 280,000 distinct CDR3 sequences, 22% of which are singletons. As concerns this clonotype: The antigen is not known.

The chain recombines TRBV6-2 or TRBV6-3 with TRBJ2-5; D call uncertain. The receptor's source is a human donor in good health (CMV status not recorded). Some clones in this sample may be carry-over from other donors' samples. This specimen was cultured PBMCs, taken from culture after CMV antigen stimulation. The CDR3 spells CASKVPYQETQYF. CDR3 coding DNA: TGTGCCAGCAAAGTCCCGTACCAAGAGACCCAGTACTTC.